This TCR beta chain is drawn from a study of shared clonotypes between healthy human individuals. A deep-level run was used for the assay. Clones were sequenced by immunoSEQ multiplex PCR, and TCRdb holds only the in-frame ones, with some missing. Of 2.5 million or so clones listed, approximately 94% are singletons. The V end lost 1 base, the J end lost 0 bases, and 6 bases lay between the germline ends. The CDR3 has 15 amino acids. Germline V gene sequence: CDR1 SEHNR, CDR2 FQNEAQ (reference sequence). This TCR came from a man between 18 and 35 years old in good health. This chain uses TRBV7-9 with TRBJ1-4; D is ambiguous. Sequenced material: naive CD4+ T cells sorted from blood. Regarding subset: CD45RA+ positively selected. The CDR3 nucleotides are TGTGCCAGCAGCTTAGAGGAATCAACTAATGAAAAACTGTTTTTT. Translated, it gives CASSLEESTNEKLFF.